This T cell receptor beta chain is drawn from a study of beta chain features in type 1 diabetes. Across the whole study: There was similarity between patients and healthy donors in age, gender and cell yields.

Reverse transcribing all isolated RNA meant expressed TCRB transcripts were sequenced. Sequenced by immunoSEQ multiplex PCR; TCRdb stores in-frame clones only, minus some. The data contain about 45,000 clones, about 51% of them seen just once; the ten biggest clones take up 2% to 2.5%. V lost 6 bases, J lost 8 bases, and 12 bases stayed unmatched. The CDR3 consists of 13 residues. Germline V gene data show CDR1 as SQVTM and CDR2 as ANQGSEA. The receptor comes from a woman aged 18-29 years in good health. The sequencing sample was made of Tregs from blood. The chain links TRBV29-1 to TRBJ1-2; 7 positions match TRBD1. The DNA for the CDR3 is TGCAGCGTCACCCGACAGGGTGGGGGAGGCTACACCTTC. Protein sequence: CSVTRQGGGGYTF.